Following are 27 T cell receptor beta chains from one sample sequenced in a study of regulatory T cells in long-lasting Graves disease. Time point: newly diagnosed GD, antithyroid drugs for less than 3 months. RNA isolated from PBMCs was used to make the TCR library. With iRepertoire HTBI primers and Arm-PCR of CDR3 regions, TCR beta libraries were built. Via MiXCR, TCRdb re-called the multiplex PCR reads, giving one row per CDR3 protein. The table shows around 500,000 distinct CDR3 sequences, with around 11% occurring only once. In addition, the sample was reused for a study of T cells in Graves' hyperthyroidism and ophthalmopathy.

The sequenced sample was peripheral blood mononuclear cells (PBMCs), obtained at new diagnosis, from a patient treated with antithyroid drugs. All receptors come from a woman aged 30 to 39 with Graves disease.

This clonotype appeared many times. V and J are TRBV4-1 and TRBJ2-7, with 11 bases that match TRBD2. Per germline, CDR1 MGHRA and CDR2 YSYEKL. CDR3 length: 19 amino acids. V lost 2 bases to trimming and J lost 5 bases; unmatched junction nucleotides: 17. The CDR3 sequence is CASSQFRLAGSARLHEQYF. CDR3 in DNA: TGCGCCAGCAGCCAATTTCGACTAGCGGGGTCGGCACGGCTCCACGAGCAGTACTTC.

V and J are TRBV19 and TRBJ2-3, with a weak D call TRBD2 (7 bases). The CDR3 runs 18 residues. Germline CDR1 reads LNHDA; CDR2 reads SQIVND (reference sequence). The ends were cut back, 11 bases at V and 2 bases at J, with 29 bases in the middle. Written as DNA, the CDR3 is TGTGCCCCCGAGGGGGGGTTGCCCACGGGAGGCCACACAGATACGCAGTATTTT. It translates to CAPEGGLPTGGHTDTQYF.

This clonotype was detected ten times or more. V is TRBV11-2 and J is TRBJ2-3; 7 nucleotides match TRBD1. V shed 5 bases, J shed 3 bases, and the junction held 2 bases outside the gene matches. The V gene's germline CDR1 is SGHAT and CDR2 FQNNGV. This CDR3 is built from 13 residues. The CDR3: CASSRRGTDTQYF. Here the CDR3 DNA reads TGTGCCAGCAGCCGCAGGGGGACAGATACGCAGTATTTT.

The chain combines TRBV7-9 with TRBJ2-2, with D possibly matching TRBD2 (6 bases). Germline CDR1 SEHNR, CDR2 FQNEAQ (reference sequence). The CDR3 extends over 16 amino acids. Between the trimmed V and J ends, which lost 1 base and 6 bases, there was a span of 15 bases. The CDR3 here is CASSLGLAGRAGELFF. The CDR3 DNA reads TGTGCCAGCAGCTTAGGGCTGGCGGGACGCGCCGGGGAGCTGTTTTTT.

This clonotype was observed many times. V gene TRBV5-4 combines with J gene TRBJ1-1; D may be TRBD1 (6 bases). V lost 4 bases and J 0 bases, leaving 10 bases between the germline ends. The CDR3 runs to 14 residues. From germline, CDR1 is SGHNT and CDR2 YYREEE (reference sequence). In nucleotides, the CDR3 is TGTGCCAGCAGCCCAGGGGCCATGAACACTGAAGCTTTCTTT. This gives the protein CASSPGAMNTEAFF. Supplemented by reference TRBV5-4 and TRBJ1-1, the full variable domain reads ETGVTQSPTHLIKTRGQQVTLRCSSQSGHNTVSWYQQALGQGPQFIFQYYREEENGRGNFPPRFSGLQFPNYSSELNVNALELDDSALYLCASSPGAMNTEAFFGQGTRLTVV.

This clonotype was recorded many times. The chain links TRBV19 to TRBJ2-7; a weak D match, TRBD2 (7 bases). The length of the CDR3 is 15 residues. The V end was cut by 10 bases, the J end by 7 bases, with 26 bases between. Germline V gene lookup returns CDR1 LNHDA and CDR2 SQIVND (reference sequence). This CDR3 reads CATSYGTGGLREQYF. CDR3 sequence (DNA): TGTGCCACCTCGTACGGGACGGGGGGCTTGAGGGAGCAGTACTTC.

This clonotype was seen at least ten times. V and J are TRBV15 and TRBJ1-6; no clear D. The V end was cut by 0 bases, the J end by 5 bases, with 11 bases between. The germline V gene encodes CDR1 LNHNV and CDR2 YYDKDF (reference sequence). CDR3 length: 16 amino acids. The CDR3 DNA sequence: TGTGCCACCAGCAGAGATCCCACGACGGATAATTCACCCCTCCACTTT. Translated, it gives CATSRDPTTDNSPLHF.

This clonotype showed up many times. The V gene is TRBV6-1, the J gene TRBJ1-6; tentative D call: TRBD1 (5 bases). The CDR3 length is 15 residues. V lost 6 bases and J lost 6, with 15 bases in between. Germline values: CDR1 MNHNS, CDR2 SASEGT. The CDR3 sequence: CASRMDGTLNSPLHF. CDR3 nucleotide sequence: TGTGCCAGCAGGATGGACGGGACCCTTAATTCACCCCTCCACTTT.

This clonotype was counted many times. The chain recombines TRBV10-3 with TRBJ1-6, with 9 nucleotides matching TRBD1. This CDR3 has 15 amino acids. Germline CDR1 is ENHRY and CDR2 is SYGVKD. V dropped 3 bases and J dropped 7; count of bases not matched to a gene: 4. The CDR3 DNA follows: TGTGCCATCAGTGAATCCGGGACAGGGAATTCACCCCTCCACTTT. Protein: CAISESGTGNSPLHF.

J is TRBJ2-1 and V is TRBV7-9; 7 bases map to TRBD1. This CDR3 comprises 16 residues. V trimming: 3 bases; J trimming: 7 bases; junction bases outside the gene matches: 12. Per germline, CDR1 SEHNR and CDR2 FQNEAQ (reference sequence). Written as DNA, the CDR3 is TGTGCCAGCAGCTTGTCCGGGACAGTTGTTAGTAATGAGCAGTTCTTC. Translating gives CASSLSGTVVSNEQFF.

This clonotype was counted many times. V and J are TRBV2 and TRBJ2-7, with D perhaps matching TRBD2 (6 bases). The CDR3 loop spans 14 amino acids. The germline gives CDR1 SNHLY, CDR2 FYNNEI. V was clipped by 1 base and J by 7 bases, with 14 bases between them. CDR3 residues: CASSEGWEAAEQYF. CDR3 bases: TGTGCCAGCAGTGAAGGTTGGGAGGCCGCTGAGCAGTACTTC. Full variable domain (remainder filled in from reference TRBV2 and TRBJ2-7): EPEVTQTPSHQVTQMGQEVILRCVPISNHLYFYWYRQILGQKVEFLVSFYNNEISEKSEIFDDQFSVERPDGSNFTLKIRSTKLEDSAMYFCASSEGWEAAEQYFGPGTRLTVT.

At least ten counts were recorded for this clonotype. The CDR3 DNA sequence: TGTGCCAGCAGTCGATCCTCCAGGAACACTGAAGCTTTCTTT. Amino acids: CASSRSSRNTEAFF. This chain connects TRBV12-3 or TRBV12-4 to TRBJ1-1, with unresolved D. Trimming left V 5 bases short and J 1 base short, with 11 bases between. The CDR3 consists of 14 residues.

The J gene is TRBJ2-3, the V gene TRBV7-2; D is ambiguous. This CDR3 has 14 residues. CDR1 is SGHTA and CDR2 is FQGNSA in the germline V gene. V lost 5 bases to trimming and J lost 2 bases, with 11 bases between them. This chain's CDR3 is CASSPRANTDTQYF. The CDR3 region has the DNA TGTGCCAGCAGCCCCCGGGCCAACACAGATACGCAGTATTTT.

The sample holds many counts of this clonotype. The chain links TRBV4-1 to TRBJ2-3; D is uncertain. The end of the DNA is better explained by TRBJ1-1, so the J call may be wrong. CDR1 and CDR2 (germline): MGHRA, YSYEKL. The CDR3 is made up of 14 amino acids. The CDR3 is CASSQATVPEVAFF. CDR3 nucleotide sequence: TGCGCCAGCAGCCAAGCCACAGTGCCTGAGGTAGCTTTCTTT.

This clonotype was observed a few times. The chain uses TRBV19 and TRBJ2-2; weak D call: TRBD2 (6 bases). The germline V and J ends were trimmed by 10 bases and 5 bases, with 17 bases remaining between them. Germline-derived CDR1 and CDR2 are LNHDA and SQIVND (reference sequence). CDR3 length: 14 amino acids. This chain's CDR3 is CANYGGDQTGELFF. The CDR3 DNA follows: TGTGCCAATTACGGAGGGGATCAGACCGGGGAGCTGTTTTTT.

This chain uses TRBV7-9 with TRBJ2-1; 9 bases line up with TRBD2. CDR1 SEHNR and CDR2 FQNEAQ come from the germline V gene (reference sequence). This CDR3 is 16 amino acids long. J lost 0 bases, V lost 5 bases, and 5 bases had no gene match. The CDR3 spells CASSGLAGSSYNEQFF. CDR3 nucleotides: TGTGCCAGCAGCGGGCTAGCGGGAAGCTCCTACAATGAGCAGTTCTTC.

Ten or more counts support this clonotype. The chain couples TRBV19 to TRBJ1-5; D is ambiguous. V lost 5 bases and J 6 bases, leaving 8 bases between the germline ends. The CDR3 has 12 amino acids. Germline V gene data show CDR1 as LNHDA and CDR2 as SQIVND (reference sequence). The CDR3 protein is CASSGFGQPQHF. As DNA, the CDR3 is TGTGCCAGTAGTGGGTTTGGTCAGCCCCAGCATTTT.

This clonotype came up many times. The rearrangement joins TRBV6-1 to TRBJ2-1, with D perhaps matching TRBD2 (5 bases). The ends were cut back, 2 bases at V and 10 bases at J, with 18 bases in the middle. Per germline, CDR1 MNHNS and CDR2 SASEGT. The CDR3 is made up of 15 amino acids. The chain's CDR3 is CASSELAGVNGEQFF. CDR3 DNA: TGTGCCAGCAGTGAACTAGCTGGGGTAAACGGGGAGCAGTTCTTC.

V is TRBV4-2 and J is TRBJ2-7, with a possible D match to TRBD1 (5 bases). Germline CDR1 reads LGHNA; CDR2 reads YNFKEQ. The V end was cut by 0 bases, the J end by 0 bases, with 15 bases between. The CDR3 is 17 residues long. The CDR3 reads CASSQDWGRILSYEQYF. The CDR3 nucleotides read TGTGCCAGCAGCCAAGATTGGGGCAGGATACTCTCCTACGAGCAGTACTTC.

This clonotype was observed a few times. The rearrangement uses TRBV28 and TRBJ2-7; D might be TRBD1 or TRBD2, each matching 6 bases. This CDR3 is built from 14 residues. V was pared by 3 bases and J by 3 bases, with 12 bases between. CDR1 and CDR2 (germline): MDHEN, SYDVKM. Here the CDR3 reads CASSFRGLNYEQYF. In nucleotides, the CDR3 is TGTGCCAGCAGTTTCCGGGGGCTAAACTACGAGCAGTACTTC.

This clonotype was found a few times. DNA of the CDR3: TGCGCCAGCAGCTTAGATCCGGGCGCGCTGGCTTTCTTT. Translation: CASSLDPGALAFF. This chain uses TRBV5-1 with TRBJ1-1; no reliable D call. V was cut by 2 bases and J by 11 bases, with 16 bases left in between. In germline, CDR1 is SGHRS, CDR2 YFSETQ. The CDR3 length is 13 residues.

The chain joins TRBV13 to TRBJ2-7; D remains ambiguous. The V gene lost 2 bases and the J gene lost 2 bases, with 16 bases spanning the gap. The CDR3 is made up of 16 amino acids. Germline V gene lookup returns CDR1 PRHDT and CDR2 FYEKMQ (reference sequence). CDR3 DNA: TGTGCCAGCAGCTTAACTGGCCCCGGCAGGCCCTACGAGCAGTACTTC. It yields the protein CASSLTGPGRPYEQYF.

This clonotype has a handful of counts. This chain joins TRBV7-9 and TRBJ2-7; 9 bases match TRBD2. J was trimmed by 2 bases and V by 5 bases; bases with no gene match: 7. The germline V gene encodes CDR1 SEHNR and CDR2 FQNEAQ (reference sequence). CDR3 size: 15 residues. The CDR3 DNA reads TGTGCCAGCAGCCATAAGCGGGAGGCGGCCTACGAGCAGTACTTC. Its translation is CASSHKREAAYEQYF.

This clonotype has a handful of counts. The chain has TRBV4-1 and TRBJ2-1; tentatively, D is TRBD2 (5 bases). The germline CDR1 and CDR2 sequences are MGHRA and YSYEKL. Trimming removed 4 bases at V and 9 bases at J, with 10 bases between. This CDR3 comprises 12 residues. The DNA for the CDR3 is TGCGCCAGCAGCCGGGCCGGGATTGAGCAGTTCTTC. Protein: CASSRAGIEQFF.

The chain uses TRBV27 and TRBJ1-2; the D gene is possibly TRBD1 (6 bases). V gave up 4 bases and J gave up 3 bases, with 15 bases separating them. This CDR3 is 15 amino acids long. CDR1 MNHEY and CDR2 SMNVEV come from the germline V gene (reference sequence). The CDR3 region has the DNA TGTGCCAGCAGTTCAAAATCAAGACAGGACTATGGCTACACCTTC. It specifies CASSSKSRQDYGYTF.

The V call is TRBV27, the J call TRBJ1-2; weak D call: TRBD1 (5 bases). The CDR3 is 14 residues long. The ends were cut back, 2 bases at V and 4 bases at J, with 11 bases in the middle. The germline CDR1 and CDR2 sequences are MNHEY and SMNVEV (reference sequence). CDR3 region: CASSLRAGSYGYTF. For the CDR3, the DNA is TGTGCCAGCAGTTTAAGGGCAGGGAGCTATGGCTACACCTTC.

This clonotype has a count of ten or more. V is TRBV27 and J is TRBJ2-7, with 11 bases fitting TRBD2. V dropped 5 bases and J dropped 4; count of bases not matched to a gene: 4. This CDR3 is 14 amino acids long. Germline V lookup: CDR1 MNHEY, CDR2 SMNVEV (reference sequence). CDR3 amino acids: CASSLSGRGYEQYF. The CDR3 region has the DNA TGTGCCAGCAGTCTTAGCGGGAGGGGGTACGAGCAGTACTTC.